The clone carrying this TCR beta chain was detected a few times. The sample belongs to a study of blood T cell repertoires in COVID-19. Germline CDR1 is SGHKS and CDR2 is YYEKEE (reference sequence). J gave up 4 bases and V 2 bases, and 14 bases lay outside the gene matches. The CDR3 is 18 amino acids. Method: immunoSEQ multiplex PCR; TCRdb's copy keeps in-frame clones and lacks some. Of 230,000 or so clones in the sample, around 80% were seen once. The sequence derives from a man aged 35 to 55 with active or convalescent COVID-19. The V gene is TRBV5-5, the J gene TRBJ1-4; 7 nucleotides line up with TRBD1. Sequenced: peripheral blood. CDR3 nucleotides: TGTGCCAGCAGCTTAGACCTCCCCACAGGGGCAGGTAATGAAAAACTGTTTTTT. Amino acids: CASSLDLPTGAGNEKLFF.